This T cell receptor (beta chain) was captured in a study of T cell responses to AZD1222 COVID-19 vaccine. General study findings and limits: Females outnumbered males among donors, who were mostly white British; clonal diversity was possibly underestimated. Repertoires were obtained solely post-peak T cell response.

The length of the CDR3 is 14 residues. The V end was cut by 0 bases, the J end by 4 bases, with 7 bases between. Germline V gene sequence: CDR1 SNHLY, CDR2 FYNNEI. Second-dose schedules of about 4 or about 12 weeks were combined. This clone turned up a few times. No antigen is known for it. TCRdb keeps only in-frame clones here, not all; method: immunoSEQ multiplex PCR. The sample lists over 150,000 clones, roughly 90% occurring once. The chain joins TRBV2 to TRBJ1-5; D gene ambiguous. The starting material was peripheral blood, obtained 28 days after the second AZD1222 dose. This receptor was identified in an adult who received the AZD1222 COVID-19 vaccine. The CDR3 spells CASSEAGRNQPQHF. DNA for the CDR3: TGTGCCAGCAGTGAAGCGGGCAGGAATCAGCCCCAGCATTTT. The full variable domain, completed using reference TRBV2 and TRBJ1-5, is EPEVTQTPSHQVTQMGQEVILRCVPISNHLYFYWYRQILGQKVEFLVSFYNNEISEKSEIFDDQFSVERPDGSNFTLKIRSTKLEDSAMYFCASSEAGRNQPQHFGDGTRLSIL.